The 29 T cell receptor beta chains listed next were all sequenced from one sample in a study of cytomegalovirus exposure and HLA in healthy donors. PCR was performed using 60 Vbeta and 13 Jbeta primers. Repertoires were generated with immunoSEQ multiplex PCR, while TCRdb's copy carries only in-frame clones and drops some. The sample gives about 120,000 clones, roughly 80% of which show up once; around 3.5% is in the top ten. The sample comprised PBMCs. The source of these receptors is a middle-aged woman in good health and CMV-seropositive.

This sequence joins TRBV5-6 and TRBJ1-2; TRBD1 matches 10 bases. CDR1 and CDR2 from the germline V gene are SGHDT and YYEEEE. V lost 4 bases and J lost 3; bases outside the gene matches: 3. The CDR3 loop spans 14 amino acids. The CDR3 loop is CASSSGTGDYGYTF. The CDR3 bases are TGTGCCAGCAGCAGCGGGACAGGGGACTATGGCTACACCTTC. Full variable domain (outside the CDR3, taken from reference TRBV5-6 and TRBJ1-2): DAGVTQSPTHLIKTRGQQVTLRCSPKSGHDTVSWYQQALGQGPQFIFQYYEEEERQRGNFPDRFSGHQFPNYSSELNVNALLLGDSALYLCASSSGTGDYGYTFGSGTRLTVV.

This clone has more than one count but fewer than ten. The CDR3 is CASSLELAHNEQFF. In DNA, the CDR3 is TGTGCCAGCAGCTTAGAGCTAGCCCACAATGAGCAGTTCTTC. This chain links TRBV7-6 with TRBJ2-1; maybe TRBD2 (5 bases). The ends were cut back, 1 base at V and 5 bases at J, with 9 bases in the middle. Looked up from germline, CDR1 is SGHVS and CDR2 is FNYEAQ. The CDR3 runs to 14 residues.

The CDR3 protein is CASSSNTLARQATNEKLFF. The DNA of the CDR3 is TGTGCCAGCAGCTCCAATACCCTAGCCCGACAGGCAACTAATGAAAAACTGTTTTTT. The rearrangement links TRBV7-8 to TRBJ1-4; TRBD1 is a possible D gene (6 bases). Trimming removed 4 bases at V and 0 bases at J, with 21 bases between. CDR1 and CDR2 from the germline V gene are SGHVS and FQNEAQ. The CDR3 runs to 19 residues.

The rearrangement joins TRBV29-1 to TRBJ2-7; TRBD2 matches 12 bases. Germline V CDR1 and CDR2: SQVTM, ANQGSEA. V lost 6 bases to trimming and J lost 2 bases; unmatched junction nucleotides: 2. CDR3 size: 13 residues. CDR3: CSVGLAGPYEQYF. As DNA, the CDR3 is TGCAGCGTGGGACTAGCGGGCCCCTACGAGCAGTACTTC.

CDR3 residues: CSAPIAGDYNEQFF. The CDR3 DNA follows: TGCAGCGCTCCCATAGCGGGAGACTACAATGAGCAGTTCTTC. The rearrangement uses TRBV29-1 and TRBJ2-1, with 9 nucleotides matching TRBD2. CDR1 is SQVTM and CDR2 is ANQGSEA in the germline V gene. The CDR3 spans 14 residues. Trimming at V came to 7 bases and at J to 3 bases, leaving 7 bases not matched to a gene.

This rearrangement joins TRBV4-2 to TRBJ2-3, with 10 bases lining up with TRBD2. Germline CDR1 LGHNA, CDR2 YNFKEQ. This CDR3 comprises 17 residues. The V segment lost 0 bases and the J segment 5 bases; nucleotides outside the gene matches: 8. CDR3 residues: CASSQEWSGRVGDTQYF. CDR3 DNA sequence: TGTGCCAGCAGCCAAGAATGGAGCGGGAGGGTGGGAGATACGCAGTATTTT.

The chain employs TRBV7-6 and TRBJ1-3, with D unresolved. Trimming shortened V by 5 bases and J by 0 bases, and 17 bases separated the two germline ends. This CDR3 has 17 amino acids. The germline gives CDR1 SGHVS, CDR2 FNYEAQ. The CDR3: CASSRFWSSSSGNTIYF. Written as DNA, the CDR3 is TGTGCCAGCAGCCGATTTTGGAGCTCAAGCTCTGGAAACACCATATATTTT.

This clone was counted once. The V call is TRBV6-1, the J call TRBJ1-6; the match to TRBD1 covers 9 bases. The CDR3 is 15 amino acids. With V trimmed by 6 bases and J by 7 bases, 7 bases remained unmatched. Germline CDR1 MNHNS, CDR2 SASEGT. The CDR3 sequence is CASRRPGQGNSPLHF. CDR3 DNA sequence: TGTGCCAGCAGGAGACCGGGACAGGGAAATTCACCCCTCCACTTT.

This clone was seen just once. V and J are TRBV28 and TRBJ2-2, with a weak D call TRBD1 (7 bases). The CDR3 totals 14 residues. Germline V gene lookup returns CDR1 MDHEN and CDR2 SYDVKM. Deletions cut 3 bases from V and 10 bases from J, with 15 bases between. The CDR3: CASSFAGGGEELFF. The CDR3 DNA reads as TGTGCCAGCAGTTTCGCTGGAGGGGGCGAGGAGCTGTTTTTT. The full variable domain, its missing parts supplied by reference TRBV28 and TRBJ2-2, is DVKVTQSSRYLVKRTGEKVFLECVQDMDHENMFWYRQDPGLGLRLIYFSYDVKMKEKGDIPEGYSVSREKKERFSLILESASTNQTSMYLCASSFAGGGEELFFGEGSRLTVL.

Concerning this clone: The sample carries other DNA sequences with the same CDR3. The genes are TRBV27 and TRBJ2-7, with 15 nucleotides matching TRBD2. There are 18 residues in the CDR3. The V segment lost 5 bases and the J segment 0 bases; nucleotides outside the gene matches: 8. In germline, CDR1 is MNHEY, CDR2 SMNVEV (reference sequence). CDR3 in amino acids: CASSKPGLAGGRSYEQYF. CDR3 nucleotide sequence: TGTGCCAGCAGTAAGCCGGGACTAGCGGGAGGACGCTCCTACGAGCAGTACTTC.

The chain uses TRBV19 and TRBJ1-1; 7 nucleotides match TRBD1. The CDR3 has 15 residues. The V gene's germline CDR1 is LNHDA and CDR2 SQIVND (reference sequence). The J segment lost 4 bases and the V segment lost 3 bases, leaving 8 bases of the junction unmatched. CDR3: CASSIVAAGGTEAFF. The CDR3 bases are TGTGCCAGTAGTATTGTCGCAGCAGGGGGCACTGAAGCTTTCTTT. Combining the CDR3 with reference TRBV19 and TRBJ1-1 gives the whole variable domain DGGITQSPKYLFRKEGQNVTLSCEQNLNHDAMYWYRQDPGQGLRLIYYSQIVNDFQKGDIAEGYSVSREKKESFPLTVTSAQKNPTAFYLCASSIVAAGGTEAFFGQGTRLTVV.

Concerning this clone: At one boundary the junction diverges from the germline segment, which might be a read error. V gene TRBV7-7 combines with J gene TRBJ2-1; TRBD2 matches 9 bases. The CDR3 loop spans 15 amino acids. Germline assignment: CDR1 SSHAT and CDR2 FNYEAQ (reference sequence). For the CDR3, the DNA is TGTGCTAGCAGCTTAGTGGCGGGAGGGTCTGGTGAGCAGTTCTTC. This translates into CASSLVAGGSGEQFF.

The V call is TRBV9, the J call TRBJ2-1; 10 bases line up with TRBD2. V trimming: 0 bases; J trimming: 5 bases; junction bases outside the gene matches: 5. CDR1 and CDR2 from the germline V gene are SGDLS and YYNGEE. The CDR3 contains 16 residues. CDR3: CASSVAWTSGHNEQFF. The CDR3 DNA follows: TGTGCCAGCAGCGTAGCTTGGACTAGCGGCCACAATGAGCAGTTCTTC. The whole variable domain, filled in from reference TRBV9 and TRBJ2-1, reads DSGVTQTPKHLITATGQRVTLRCSPRSGDLSVYWYQQSLDQGLQFLIQYYNGEERAKGNILERFSAQQFPDLHSELNLSSLELGDSALYFCASSVAWTSGHNEQFFGPGTRLTVL.

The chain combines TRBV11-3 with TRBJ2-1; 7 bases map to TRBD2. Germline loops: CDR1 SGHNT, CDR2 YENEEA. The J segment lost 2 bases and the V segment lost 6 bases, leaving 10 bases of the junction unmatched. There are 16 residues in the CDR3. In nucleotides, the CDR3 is TGTGCCAGCAGTTATCAAAGCGGGATCACCTACAATGAGCAGTTCTTC. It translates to CASSYQSGITYNEQFF.

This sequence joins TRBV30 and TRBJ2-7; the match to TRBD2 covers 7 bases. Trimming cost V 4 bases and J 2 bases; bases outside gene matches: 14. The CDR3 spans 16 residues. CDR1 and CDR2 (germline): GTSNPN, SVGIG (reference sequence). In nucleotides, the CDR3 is TGTGCCTGGAACAATCCCCGGGACTACCCCCCCTACGAGCAGTACTTC. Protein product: CAWNNPRDYPPYEQYF.

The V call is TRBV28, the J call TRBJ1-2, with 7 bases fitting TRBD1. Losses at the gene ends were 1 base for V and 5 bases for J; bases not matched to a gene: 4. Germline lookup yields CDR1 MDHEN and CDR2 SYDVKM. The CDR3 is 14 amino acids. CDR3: CASSLSPTGYGYTF. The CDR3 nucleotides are TGTGCCAGCAGTTTATCGCCGACAGGGTATGGCTACACCTTC.

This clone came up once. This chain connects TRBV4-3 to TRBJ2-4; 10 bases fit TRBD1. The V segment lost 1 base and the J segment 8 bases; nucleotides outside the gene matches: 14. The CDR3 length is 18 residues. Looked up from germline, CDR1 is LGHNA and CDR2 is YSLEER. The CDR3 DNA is TGCGCCAGCAGCCAAGGGGATCGTTGGACAGGGGGTATAGACATTCAGTACTTC. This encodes CASSQGDRWTGGIDIQYF.

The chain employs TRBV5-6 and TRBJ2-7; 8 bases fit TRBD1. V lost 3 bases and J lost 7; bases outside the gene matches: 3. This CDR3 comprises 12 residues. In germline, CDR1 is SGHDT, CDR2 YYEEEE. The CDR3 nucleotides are TGTGCCAGCAGCTACAGGGGGAGTGAGCAGTACTTC. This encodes CASSYRGSEQYF.

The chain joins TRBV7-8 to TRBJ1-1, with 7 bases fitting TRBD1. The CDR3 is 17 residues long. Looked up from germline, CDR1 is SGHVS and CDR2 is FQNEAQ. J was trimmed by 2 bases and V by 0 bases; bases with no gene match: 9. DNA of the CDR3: TGTGCCAGCAGCTTAGCGGTTGTCAGGGGGTCCAACACTGAAGCTTTCTTT. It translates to CASSLAVVRGSNTEAFF. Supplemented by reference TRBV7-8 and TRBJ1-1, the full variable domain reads GAGVSQSPRYKVAKRGQDVALRCDPISGHVSLFWYQQALGQGPEFLTYFQNEAQLDKSGLPSDRFFAERPEGSVSTLKIQRTQQEDSAVYLCASSLAVVRGSNTEAFFGQGTRLTVV.

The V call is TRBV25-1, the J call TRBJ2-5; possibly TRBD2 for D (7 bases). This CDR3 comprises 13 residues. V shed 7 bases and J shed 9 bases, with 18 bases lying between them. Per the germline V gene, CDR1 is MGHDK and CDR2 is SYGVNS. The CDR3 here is CASKGGAMRSQYF. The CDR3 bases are TGTGCCAGCAAGGGGGGGGCCATGCGGTCCCAGTACTTC.

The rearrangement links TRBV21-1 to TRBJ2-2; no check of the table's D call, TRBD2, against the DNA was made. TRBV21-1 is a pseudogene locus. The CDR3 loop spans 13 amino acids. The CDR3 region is CASSLPLDGELFF. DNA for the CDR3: TGTGCCAGCAGCCTACCCCTCGACGGGGAGCTGTTTTTT.

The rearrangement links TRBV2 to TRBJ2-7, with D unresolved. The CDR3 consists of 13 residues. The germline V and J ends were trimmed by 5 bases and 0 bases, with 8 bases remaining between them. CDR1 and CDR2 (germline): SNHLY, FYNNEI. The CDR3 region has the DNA TGTGCCAGCAGTATCCCCTCCTCCTACGAGCAGTACTTC. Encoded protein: CASSIPSSYEQYF.

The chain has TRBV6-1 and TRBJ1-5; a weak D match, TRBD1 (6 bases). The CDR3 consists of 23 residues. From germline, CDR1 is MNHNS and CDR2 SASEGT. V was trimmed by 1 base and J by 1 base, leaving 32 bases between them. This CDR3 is CASSEVGNRARTGARISNQPQHF. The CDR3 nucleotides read TGTGCCAGCAGTGAAGTCGGGAACAGGGCCAGGACCGGGGCTCGTATCAGCAATCAGCCCCAGCATTTT.

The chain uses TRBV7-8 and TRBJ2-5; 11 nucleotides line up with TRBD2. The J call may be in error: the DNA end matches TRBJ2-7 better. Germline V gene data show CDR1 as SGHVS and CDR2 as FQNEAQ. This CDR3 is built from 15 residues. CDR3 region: CASSLAGTSGTEQYF. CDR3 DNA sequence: TGTGCCAGCAGCTTAGCAGGGACTAGCGGAACCGAGCAGTACTTC.

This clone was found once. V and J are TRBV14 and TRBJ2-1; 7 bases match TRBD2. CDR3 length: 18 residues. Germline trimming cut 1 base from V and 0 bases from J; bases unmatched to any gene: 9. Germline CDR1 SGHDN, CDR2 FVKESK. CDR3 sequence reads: CASSQGAKRGPSYNEQFF. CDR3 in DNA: TGTGCCAGCAGCCAAGGAGCGAAGCGGGGCCCCTCCTACAATGAGCAGTTCTTC.

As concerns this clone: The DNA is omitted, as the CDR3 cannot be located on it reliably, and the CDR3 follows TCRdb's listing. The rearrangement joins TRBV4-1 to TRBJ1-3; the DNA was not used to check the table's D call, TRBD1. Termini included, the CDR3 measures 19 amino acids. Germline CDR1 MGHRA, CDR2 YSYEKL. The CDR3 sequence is CASRPVSVRGTGVRNTIYF.

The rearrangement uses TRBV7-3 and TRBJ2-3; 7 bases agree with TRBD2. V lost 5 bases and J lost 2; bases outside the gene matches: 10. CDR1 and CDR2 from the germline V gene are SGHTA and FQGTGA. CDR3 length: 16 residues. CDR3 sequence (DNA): TGTGCCAGCAGCCGCCCTGGGAGCGGGGACACAGATACGCAGTATTTT. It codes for CASSRPGSGDTDTQYF.

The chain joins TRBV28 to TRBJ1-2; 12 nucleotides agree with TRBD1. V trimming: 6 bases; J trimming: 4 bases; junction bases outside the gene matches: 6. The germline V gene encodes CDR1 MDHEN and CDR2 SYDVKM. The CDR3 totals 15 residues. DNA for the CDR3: TGTGCCAGCAGAACGGGACAGGGGGCGTTCTATGGCTACACCTTC. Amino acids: CASRTGQGAFYGYTF.

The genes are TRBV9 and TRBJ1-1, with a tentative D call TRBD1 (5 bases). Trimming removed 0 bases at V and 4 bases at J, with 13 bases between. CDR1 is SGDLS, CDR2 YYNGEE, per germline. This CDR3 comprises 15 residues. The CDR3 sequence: CASSVAAGRGTEAFF. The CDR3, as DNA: TGTGCCAGCAGCGTAGCTGCAGGGAGGGGCACTGAAGCTTTCTTT.